This T cell receptor beta chain was profiled in a study of T cells in localized non-small cell lung cancer. Sequenced by immunoSEQ multiplex PCR; TCRdb stores in-frame clones only, minus some. The sample lists roughly 30,000 clones; 88% were seen once. Germline V gives CDR1 LGHNA, CDR2 YSLEER. CDR3 length: 16 amino acids. V lost 0 bases to trimming and J lost 0 bases, with 8 bases between them. This chain uses TRBV4-3 with TRBJ2-2; a weak D match, TRBD1 (6 bases). The source was peripheral blood, collected before any cancer treatment. This sequence was found in an older female donor with stage III squamous cell lung carcinoma. CDR3 DNA sequence: TGCGCCAGCAGCCAAGAGACAGGACCGAACACCGGGGAGCTGTTTTTT. This codes for CASSQETGPNTGELFF.